This is a list of T cell receptor beta chains from one sample in a study of blood T cells in healthy people across ages. In TCRdb, the 5' RACE reads were re-called with MiXCR into one record per CDR3 protein. The data contain roughly 680,000 distinct CDR3 sequences, 21% of them seen just once; the ten biggest clones take up 3.5% to 4%. The sample was blood. The receptors here all came from an older man in good health. The CDR3 runs from the conserved cysteine through the conserved F or W. The D gene is left open where the match is weak. Only some rows state a clone size, as once, few, many or a class for expanded clones.

TRBV21-1,TRBJ2-5,.,.,CASSRAAISSTQYF,TGTGCCAGCAGCAGGGCTGCCATCAGTTCGACCCAGTACTTC
TRBV2,TRBJ2-7,TRBD2,.,CASRERASGSEQYF,TGTGCCAGCAGGGAGAGGGCTAGCGGGAGCGAGCAGTACTTC
TRBV5-1,TRBJ2-1,.,many,CASSLIHEQFF,TGTGCCAGCAGTTTAATCCATGAGCAGTTCTTC
TRBV20-1,TRBJ1-3,TRBD1,few,CSALGQGRGNTIYF,TGCAGTGCCCTCGGACAGGGGAGAGGAAACACCATATATTTT
TRBV3-1,TRBJ2-7,TRBD2,.,CASSLTSGIFMF,TGTGCCAGCAGCCTGACTAGCGGGATATTTATGTTC
TRBV14,TRBJ2-1,.,few,CASSHLAVSSYNEQFF,TGTGCCAGCAGCCATTTAGCGGTAAGCTCCTACAATGAGCAGTTCTTC
TRBV5-6,TRBJ2-4,TRBD2,.,CASSLSSGTPKNIQYF,TGTGCCAGCAGCTTGTCTAGCGGGACCCCCAAAAACATTCAGTACTTC
TRBV6-1,TRBJ2-1,TRBD2,few,CASTSGTSGRRYNEQFF,TGTGCCAGCACCTCAGGGACTAGCGGGAGACGCTACAATGAGCAGTTCTTC
TRBV7-8,TRBJ2-7,.,many,CASSLALGEQYF,TGTGCCAGCAGTTTAGCGCTTGGAGAGCAGTACTTC
TRBV20-1,TRBJ2-1,TRBD2,.,CSPSGDPYNEQFF,TGCAGCCCTAGCGGGGACCCCTACAATGAGCAGTTCTTC
TRBV5-1,TRBJ2-7,.,.,CASSPMMNNTYDQYF,TGCGCCAGCAGCCCGATGATGAACAACACCTACGACCAGTACTTC
TRBV4-1,TRBJ2-3,TRBD2,.,CASSHIGTSGSRDTQYF,TGCGCCAGCAGCCATATAGGGACTAGCGGGTCTCGGGATACGCAGTATTTT
TRBV29-1,TRBJ1-1,.,once,CSVAEQTNTEAFF,TGCAGCGTTGCCGAACAGACGAACACTGAAGCTTTCTTT
TRBV12-3/TRBV12-4,TRBJ1-2,.,.,CASSLGQRGGYTF,TGTGCCAGCAGTTTGGGGCAGCGAGGCGGCTACACCTTC
TRBV20-1,TRBJ2-1,.,.,CSARDSRLSSYNEQFF,TGCAGTGCTAGAGACTCGCGGCTAAGCTCCTACAATGAGCAGTTCTTC
TRBV12-3/TRBV12-4,TRBJ2-7,TRBD2,few,CASSDGLADSSYEQYF,TGTGCCAGCAGCGATGGACTAGCGGATTCCTCCTACGAGCAGTACTTC
TRBV9,TRBJ2-5,.,many,CASSVENYQETQYF,TGTGCCAGCAGCGTAGAAAACTACCAAGAGACCCAGTACTTC
TRBV7-8,TRBJ1-2,TRBD1,many,CASSPMGQGYGYGYTF,TGTGCCAGCAGCCCCATGGGACAGGGTTACGGCTATGGCTACACCTTC
TRBV12-3/TRBV12-4,TRBJ2-5,.,few,CASNTDGSKTQYF,TGTGCCAGCAATACGGACGGGTCCAAGACCCAGTACTTC
TRBV29-1,TRBJ2-6,.,many,CSVVPGGANVLTF,TGCAGCGTTGTCCCGGGGGGGGCCAACGTCCTGACTTTC
TRBV7-7,TRBJ2-1,TRBD2,few,CASSPPSQRENEQFF,TGTGCTAGCAGCCCCCCCAGCCAGCGGGAGAATGAGCAGTTCTTC
TRBV11-1,TRBJ2-2,TRBD2,few,CASSFRTSDTGELFF,TGTGCCAGCAGCTTCAGGACTAGCGACACCGGGGAGCTGTTTTTT
TRBV4-3,TRBJ2-4,TRBD1,.,CASSQDAGTGSGSKNAKNIQYF,TGCGCCAGCAGCCAAGACGCCGGGACAGGGTCGGGGTCTAAGAATGCCAAAAACATTCAGTACTTC
TRBV18,TRBJ1-1,.,few,CASSPTGQTNDYTEAFF,TGTGCCAGCTCACCAACAGGGCAGACGAACGACTACACTGAAGCTTTCTTT
TRBV29-1,TRBJ2-5,.,few,CSVDGGPLGETQYF,TGCAGCGTTGATGGGGGTCCTTTGGGAGAGACCCAGTACTTC
TRBV25-1,TRBJ1-2,.,.,CASSYQGYAYTF,TGTGCCAGCAGTTATCAGGGCTATGCCTACACCTTC
TRBV7-7,TRBJ2-3,TRBD1,.,CAFPQPTGDTDTQYF,TGTGCCTTCCCTCAACCGACAGGGGACACAGATACGCAGTATTTT
TRBV18,TRBJ1-2,.,few,CASSPGLAGGSYGYTF,TGTGCCAGCTCACCCGGTCTCGCAGGTGGAAGCTATGGCTACACCTTC
TRBV6-1,TRBJ2-7,TRBD1,.,CASSEAPGGYEQYF,TGTGCCAGCAGTGAAGCGCCAGGGGGCTACGAGCAGTACTTC